The 6 T cell receptor beta chains listed next were all sequenced from one sample in a study of pediatric ulcerative colitis. TCRdb's table, derived via immunoSEQ multiplex PCR, lists solely in-frame clones and lacks some. The sample lists roughly 70,000 clones, about 90% seen once, with approximately 3.7% in the top ten. The source material was blood. The receptors originated from a boy between 10 and 17 years old with severe ulcerative colitis.

The V and J genes are TRBV6-5 and TRBJ2-1, with a possible D match to TRBD2 (5 bases). The CDR3 runs to 16 residues. Germline V gene data show CDR1 as MNHEY and CDR2 as SVGAGI. V dropped 4 bases and J dropped 2 bases, with 15 bases sitting between them. The CDR3 reads CASSSHQPGTYNEQFF. The CDR3 DNA sequence: TGTGCCAGCAGTTCCCACCAGCCCGGGACCTACAATGAGCAGTTCTTC.

This clone was found once. The gene calls are TRBV29-1 and TRBJ2-1; TRBD2 is a possible D gene (6 bases). The CDR3 contains 16 residues. Trimming left V 7 bases short and J 2 bases short, with 21 bases between. Germline V gene sequence: CDR1 SQVTM, CDR2 ANQGSEA. The CDR3 DNA follows: TGCAGCGCTGTTCCGGGTAGCGGTACCCCCTACAATGAGCAGTTCTTC. Translation: CSAVPGSGTPYNEQFF.

This clone was found a few times. This rearrangement joins TRBV19 to TRBJ1-1; TRBD1 agrees at 9 bases. Germline V gives CDR1 LNHDA, CDR2 SQIVND (reference sequence). Losses at the gene ends were 5 bases for V and 6 bases for J; bases not matched to a gene: 10. The CDR3 loop spans 15 amino acids. CDR3: CASSPRDRVEAEAFF. The CDR3 DNA reads TGTGCCAGTAGTCCCCGGGACAGGGTAGAGGCTGAAGCTTTCTTT.

The chain joins TRBV7-6 to TRBJ2-1; the D is unclear. CDR1 and CDR2 from the germline V gene are SGHVS and FNYEAQ. The CDR3 is made up of 13 amino acids. The V end was cut by 6 bases, the J end by 4 bases, with 10 bases between. In DNA form, the CDR3 reads TGTGCCAGCAGTTCATCAGGTTACAATGAGCAGTTCTTC. It encodes CASSSSGYNEQFF.

This chain connects TRBV19 to TRBJ2-1; D is ambiguous. The V end was cut by 3 bases, the J end by 1 base, with 13 bases between. This CDR3 region has 16 residues. Germline V lookup: CDR1 LNHDA, CDR2 SQIVND (reference sequence). The CDR3 nucleotides are TGTGCCAGTAGTATTACCTGGGCAGAATCCTACAATGAGCAGTTCTTC. Translation: CASSITWAESYNEQFF.

This chain links TRBV30 with TRBJ2-3; D is possibly TRBD1 or TRBD2 (5 bases each). The CDR3 is 12 residues long. The V gene's germline CDR1 is GTSNPN and CDR2 SVGIG (reference sequence). Trimming cost V 2 bases and J 6 bases, with 9 bases left between them. CDR3 loop: CAWSSWGDTQYF. The CDR3 nucleotides read TGTGCCTGGAGTTCCTGGGGGGATACGCAGTATTTT.